The 17 T cell receptor beta chains below all came from one sample that was sequenced in a study of blood T cell repertoires in COVID-19. This table comes from immunoSEQ multiplex PCR, and its TCRdb copy is limited to in-frame clones, with some not included. The repertoire holds approximately 61,000 clones, with under 85% as singletons. The sequenced material came from peripheral blood. All receptors derive from an older woman with acute or convalescent COVID-19.

V gene TRBV5-1 combines with J gene TRBJ2-5; no clear D gene. CDR3 length equals 14 residues. Germline V gene sequence: CDR1 SGHRS, CDR2 YFSETQ. With 5 bases removed from V and 5 bases from J, the gap between germline ends came to 16 bases. The CDR3 nucleotides read TGCGCCAGCAGGGAAGGTAGTCCCGGGGAGACCCAGTACTTC. It is translated as CASREGSPGETQYF.

The genes are TRBV28 and TRBJ1-2; D might be TRBD1 (6 bases). Germline CDR1 MDHEN, CDR2 SYDVKM. The CDR3 runs 13 residues. The V end lost 5 bases, the J end lost 1 base, and 8 bases lay between the germline ends. Here the CDR3 DNA reads TGTGCCAGCAGTCGGACAGATAACTATGGCTACACCTTC. Its protein product is CASSRTDNYGYTF.

The chain combines TRBV10-3 with TRBJ1-2, with D tentatively TRBD1 (6 bases). The CDR3 is made up of 14 amino acids. Germline V lookup: CDR1 ENHRY, CDR2 SYGVKD. Trimming took off 5 bases at V and 4 bases at J, with 14 bases between the two ends. CDR3 sequence: CAISIETGFYGYTF. CDR3 in DNA: TGTGCCATCAGTATCGAAACAGGGTTCTATGGCTACACCTTC.

CDR3 protein: CASSYFTGKETQYF. The CDR3 nucleotides are TGTGCCAGCAGTTACTTCACAGGGAAGGAGACCCAGTACTTC. The chain employs TRBV6-2 or TRBV6-3 and TRBJ2-5; a weak D match, TRBD1 (6 bases). Trimming shortened V by 1 base and J by 5 bases, and 11 bases separated the two germline ends. Germline-derived CDR1 and CDR2 are MNHEY and SVGEGT. This CDR3 is built from 14 residues.

In this sample, this clone turned up once. The gene calls are TRBV6-6 and TRBJ2-5; TRBD2 matches at 12 bases. The CDR3 has 18 residues. The ends lost 5 bases at V and 9 bases at J; junction bases unmatched: 19. Germline-derived CDR1 and CDR2 are MNHNY and SVGAGI (reference sequence). CDR3 sequence: CASSPALAGGPSVRAQYF. For the CDR3, the DNA is TGTGCCAGCAGTCCCGCACTAGCGGGGGGCCCAAGCGTTAGGGCCCAGTACTTC.

This sequence joins TRBV4-3 and TRBJ1-6, with a weak D call TRBD1 (6 bases). Between the trimmed V and J ends, which lost 3 bases and 7 bases, there was a span of 10 bases. The CDR3 totals 14 residues. The germline gives CDR1 LGHNA, CDR2 YSLEER. The CDR3 bases are TGCGCCAGCAGCCAGGATACAGGGAATTCACCCCTCCACTTT. Its translation: CASSQDTGNSPLHF.

The chain employs TRBV5-1 and TRBJ1-2; D uncertain. Germline assignment: CDR1 SGHRS and CDR2 YFSETQ. This CDR3 is 14 amino acids long. Between the trimmed V and J ends, which lost 0 bases and 1 base, there was a span of 7 bases. CDR3 in amino acids: CASSLGQRNYGYTF. DNA for the CDR3: TGCGCCAGCAGCTTGGGGCAGCGTAACTATGGCTACACCTTC. Full variable domain (missing parts from reference TRBV5-1 and TRBJ1-2): KAGVTQTPRYLIKTRGQQVTLSCSPISGHRSVSWYQQTPGQGLQFLFEYFSETQRNKGNFPGRFSGRQFSNSRSEMNVSTLELGDSALYLCASSLGQRNYGYTFGSGTRLTVV.

The chain employs TRBV10-3 and TRBJ2-7; TRBD2 aligns across 8 bases. The CDR3 sequence is 15 residues long. Trimming removed 6 bases from V and 3 bases from J; junction bases left unmatched: 10. The V gene's germline CDR1 is ENHRY and CDR2 SYGVKD. CDR3 nucleotides: TGTGCCATCAGCGTTCAGGGCGGGGGGAACTACGAGCAGTACTTC. This encodes CAISVQGGGNYEQYF.

This sequence joins TRBV19 and TRBJ1-1, with a tentative D call TRBD1 (6 bases). Trimming took off 7 bases at V and 4 bases at J, with 16 bases between the two ends. The CDR3 covers 14 residues. Germline V CDR1 and CDR2: LNHDA, SQIVND (reference sequence). The CDR3 sequence is CASTRTGGGTEAFF. CDR3 sequence (DNA): TGTGCCAGTACCCGGACGGGAGGGGGCACTGAAGCTTTCTTT.

V gene TRBV6-5 combines with J gene TRBJ2-3, with D maybe TRBD2 (7 bases). Germline CDR1 reads MNHEY; CDR2 reads SVGAGI. The CDR3 runs 14 residues. The germline V and J ends were trimmed by 7 bases and 5 bases, with 16 bases remaining between them. CDR3 sequence: CASTLGGRIDTQYF. In DNA form, the CDR3 reads TGTGCCAGCACCCTGGGGGGGCGCATAGATACGCAGTATTTT.

The chain joins TRBV2 to TRBJ1-1; maybe TRBD1 (5 bases). V lost 6 bases, J lost 8 bases, and 10 bases lay in between. Germline CDR1 SNHLY, CDR2 FYNNEI. The CDR3 has 11 amino acids. This chain's CDR3 is CASREQGEAFF. The DNA for the CDR3 is TGTGCCAGCAGGGAGCAGGGAGAAGCTTTCTTT.

The V gene is TRBV15, the J gene TRBJ1-4, with 9 bases fitting TRBD1. V gave up 3 bases and J gave up 7 bases; unmatched junction bases: 3. Germline values: CDR1 LNHNV, CDR2 YYDKDF (reference sequence). This CDR3 is 14 amino acids long. CDR3 in DNA: TGTGCCACCAGCAGGGACAGGGGAGCTGAAAAACTGTTTTTT. Amino acid sequence: CATSRDRGAEKLFF. The entire variable domain, with the rest obtained from reference TRBV15 and TRBJ1-4, is as follows: DAMVIQNPRYQVTQFGKPVTLSCSQTLNHNVMYWYQQKSSQAPKLLFHYYDKDFNNEADTPDNFQSRRPNTSFCFLDIRSPGLGDTAMYLCATSRDRGAEKLFFGSGTQLSVL.

The CDR3: CASSSSGGGYEQYF. The CDR3 nucleotides are TGTGCCAGCAGCTCTAGCGGGGGAGGCTACGAGCAGTACTTC. The chain has TRBV7-6 and TRBJ2-7; TRBD2 matches at 10 bases. The CDR3 length is 14 residues. Trimming took 4 bases from V and 3 from J; bases not matched to a gene: 3. CDR1 is SGHVS, CDR2 FNYEAQ, per germline.

The table lists this clone with a few counts. The chain employs TRBV7-8 and TRBJ2-7; 9 bases line up with TRBD1. The V gene's germline CDR1 is SGHVS and CDR2 FQNEAQ. With V trimmed by 5 bases and J by 0 bases, 5 bases remained unmatched. The CDR3 runs to 15 residues. The CDR3 here is CASSPGTGNSYEQYF. The CDR3 DNA is TGTGCCAGCAGCCCTGGGACAGGGAACTCCTACGAGCAGTACTTC.

This sequence joins TRBV5-8 and TRBJ1-3; TRBD1 is a possible D gene (6 bases). Looked up from germline, CDR1 is SGHTS and CDR2 is YDEGEE. CDR3 size: 15 residues. V was clipped by 3 bases and J by 0 bases, with 10 bases between them. CDR3 residues: CASSSQGLSGNTIYF. DNA of the CDR3: TGTGCCAGCAGCTCTCAGGGGCTCTCTGGAAACACCATATATTTT.

The V call is TRBV6-1, the J call TRBJ2-5, with 10 bases identical to TRBD1. The CDR3 has 14 residues. V was clipped by 6 bases and J by 5 bases; unmatched bases: 6. Germline loops: CDR1 MNHNS, CDR2 SASEGT. The CDR3 loop is CASSRGQGMETQYF. The CDR3 coding sequence is TGTGCCAGCAGCCGGGGACAGGGGATGGAGACCCAGTACTTC.

This rearrangement joins TRBV7-8 to TRBJ1-4; D possibly corresponds to TRBD1 (5 bases). V shed 6 bases and J shed 3 bases, with 17 bases lying between them. This CDR3 contains 16 residues. CDR1 and CDR2 (germline): SGHVS, FQNEAQ. The CDR3 protein is CASSSAGGRANEKLFF. CDR3 bases: TGTGCCAGCAGTTCCGCGGGGGGGAGAGCTAATGAAAAACTGTTTTTT.